These 13 T cell receptor beta chains share one sample of origin, sequenced in a study of control samples from healthy donors and cancer patients. The repertoire was sequenced with immunoSEQ multiplex PCR; TCRdb's copy has only in-frame clones and lacks some. The repertoire has 85,000 to 110,000 clones, 80% to 90% of them found once; the top ten carry roughly 19%. The sequencing sample was made of PBMCs. Receptors originate from a man between 60 and 70 years old with lung cancer.

The rearrangement links TRBV29-1 to TRBJ2-1; no definite D call. The germline V and J ends were trimmed by 1 base and 0 bases, with 10 bases remaining between them. Germline loops: CDR1 SQVTM, CDR2 ANQGSEA. The CDR3 covers 15 residues. The CDR3 DNA follows: TGCAGCGTTGAAGCGGCCAGGAGCTCCTACAATGAGCAGTTCTTC. Its translation is CSVEAARSSYNEQFF.

The chain carries TRBV7-8 and TRBJ2-3; 8 bases align to TRBD1. V was pared by 3 bases and J by 2 bases, with 10 bases of the junction left unmatched. The germline V gene has CDR1 SGHVS and CDR2 FQNEAQ. CDR3 length: 17 residues. The CDR3 bases are TGTGCCAGCAGCTTTAAACCGGGACAGGAGCACACAGATACGCAGTATTTT. The encoded protein is CASSFKPGQEHTDTQYF.

V usage is TRBV20-1 and J usage is TRBJ1-2; unclear D gene. V lost 8 bases and J 7 bases, leaving 8 bases between the germline ends. The CDR3 consists of 9 residues. From germline, CDR1 is DFQATT and CDR2 SNEGSKA (reference sequence). This CDR3 is CSSDGGYTF. CDR3 coding DNA: TGCAGTTCGGACGGTGGCTACACCTTC.

This rearrangement joins TRBV29-1 to TRBJ1-5, with D uncertain. Per the germline V gene, CDR1 is SQVTM and CDR2 is ANQGSEA. Between the trimmed V and J ends, which lost 4 bases and 5 bases, there was a span of 12 bases. This CDR3 contains 13 residues. The CDR3 region is CSVGPGGHQPQHF. For the CDR3, the DNA is TGCAGCGTTGGACCAGGAGGGCATCAGCCCCAGCATTTT.

This clone was seen a single time. This chain links TRBV9 with TRBJ2-3, with a tentative D call TRBD1 (6 bases). Trimming left V 0 bases short and J 3 bases short, with 14 bases between. This CDR3 contains 16 residues. CDR1 is SGDLS and CDR2 is YYNGEE in the germline V gene. CDR3 bases: TGTGCCAGCAGCGTAGAGGGTGGGCAGGGGACAGATACGCAGTATTTT. Its protein is CASSVEGGQGTDTQYF.

This rearrangement joins TRBV5-1 to TRBJ2-2, with 8 bases identical to TRBD1. The V gene's germline CDR1 is SGHRS and CDR2 YFSETQ. The CDR3 is 14 residues long. V was clipped by 3 bases and J by 7 bases; unmatched bases: 5. DNA of the CDR3: TGCGCCAGCAGCTCGGGACAGGCGGTCGGGGAGCTGTTTTTT. Its protein product is CASSSGQAVGELFF.

V gene TRBV27 combines with J gene TRBJ2-5; D is undetermined. Per germline, CDR1 MNHEY and CDR2 SMNVEV (reference sequence). V lost 5 bases and J lost 6, with 13 bases in between. CDR3 length equals 13 residues. CDR3 amino acids: CASSLTLLKTQYF. The CDR3 nucleotides read TGTGCCAGCAGTCTAACACTCCTGAAGACCCAGTACTTC.

The chain joins TRBV5-1 to TRBJ2-7; TRBD1 matches 8 bases. The V and J ends lost 4 bases and 2 bases, in that order; junction bases with no gene match: 8. CDR3 size: 15 residues. Germline lookup yields CDR1 SGHRS and CDR2 YFSETQ. CDR3 nucleotides: TGCGCCAGCAGCCTAGGACAGGGAGGCACCTACGAGCAGTACGTC. It encodes CASSLGQGGTYEQYV.

The chain joins TRBV3-1 (or the pseudogene TRBV3-2) to TRBJ2-3; 9 bases align to TRBD2. The CDR3 totals 15 residues. J lost 9 bases, V lost 6 bases, and 13 bases had no gene match. Germline CDR1 LGHDT, CDR2 YNNKEL (reference sequence). The DNA of the CDR3 is TGTGCCAGCAGTGGACTGGCGGGGGGGCCGGGCACGCAGTATTTT. Its translation is CASSGLAGGPGTQYF.

This rearrangement joins TRBV9 to TRBJ2-7, with unresolved D. Trimming cost V 0 bases and J 0 bases, with 7 bases left between them. Germline CDR1 is SGDLS and CDR2 is YYNGEE. The CDR3 loop spans 14 amino acids. The CDR3 coding sequence is TGTGCCAGCAGCGTAGACGCTTACTCCTACGAGCAGTACTTC. Amino acids: CASSVDAYSYEQYF.

V usage is TRBV18 and J usage is TRBJ2-3; the match to TRBD1 covers 9 bases. The CDR3 runs to 15 residues. V was clipped by 4 bases and J by 0 bases; unmatched bases: 2. Germline V gene data show CDR1 as KGHSH and CDR2 as LQKENI. The CDR3 sequence is CASSLTGGSTDTQYF. As DNA, the CDR3 is TGTGCCAGCTCACTGACAGGGGGGAGCACAGATACGCAGTATTTT.

The chain has TRBV24-1 and TRBJ1-5; a weak D match, TRBD1 (5 bases). Germline-derived CDR1 and CDR2 are KGHDR and SFDVKD. The CDR3 is 13 amino acids. The germline V and J ends were trimmed by 1 base and 11 bases, with 11 bases remaining between them. The CDR3 loop is CATSDFQGRAQHF. In DNA form, the CDR3 reads TGTGCCACCAGTGATTTCCAGGGAAGGGCCCAGCATTTT.

This rearrangement joins TRBV6-6 to TRBJ1-1, with 9 bases matching TRBD1. The J segment lost 4 bases and the V segment lost 8 bases, leaving 11 bases of the junction unmatched. This CDR3 spans 15 amino acids. Germline V gene sequence: CDR1 MNHNY, CDR2 SVGAGI (reference sequence). The CDR3 DNA reads as TGTGCCAGCCACAAAAGGGACAGGGAGGGCACTGAAGCTTTCTTT. Its protein is CASHKRDREGTEAFF.